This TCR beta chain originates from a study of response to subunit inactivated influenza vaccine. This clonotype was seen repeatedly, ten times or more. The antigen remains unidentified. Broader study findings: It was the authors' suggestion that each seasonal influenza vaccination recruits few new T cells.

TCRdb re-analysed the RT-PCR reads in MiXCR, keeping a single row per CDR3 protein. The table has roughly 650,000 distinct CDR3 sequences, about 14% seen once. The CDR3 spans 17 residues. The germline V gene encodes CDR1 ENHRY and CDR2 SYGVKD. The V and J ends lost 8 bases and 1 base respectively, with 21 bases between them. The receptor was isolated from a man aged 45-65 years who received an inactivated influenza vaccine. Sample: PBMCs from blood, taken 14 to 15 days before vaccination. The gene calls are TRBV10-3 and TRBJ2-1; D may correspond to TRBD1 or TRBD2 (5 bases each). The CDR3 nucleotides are TGTGCCATCTCATCGCTGGGCCGGGGCGAGTCCTACAATGAGCAGTTCTTC. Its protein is CAISSLGRGESYNEQFF.